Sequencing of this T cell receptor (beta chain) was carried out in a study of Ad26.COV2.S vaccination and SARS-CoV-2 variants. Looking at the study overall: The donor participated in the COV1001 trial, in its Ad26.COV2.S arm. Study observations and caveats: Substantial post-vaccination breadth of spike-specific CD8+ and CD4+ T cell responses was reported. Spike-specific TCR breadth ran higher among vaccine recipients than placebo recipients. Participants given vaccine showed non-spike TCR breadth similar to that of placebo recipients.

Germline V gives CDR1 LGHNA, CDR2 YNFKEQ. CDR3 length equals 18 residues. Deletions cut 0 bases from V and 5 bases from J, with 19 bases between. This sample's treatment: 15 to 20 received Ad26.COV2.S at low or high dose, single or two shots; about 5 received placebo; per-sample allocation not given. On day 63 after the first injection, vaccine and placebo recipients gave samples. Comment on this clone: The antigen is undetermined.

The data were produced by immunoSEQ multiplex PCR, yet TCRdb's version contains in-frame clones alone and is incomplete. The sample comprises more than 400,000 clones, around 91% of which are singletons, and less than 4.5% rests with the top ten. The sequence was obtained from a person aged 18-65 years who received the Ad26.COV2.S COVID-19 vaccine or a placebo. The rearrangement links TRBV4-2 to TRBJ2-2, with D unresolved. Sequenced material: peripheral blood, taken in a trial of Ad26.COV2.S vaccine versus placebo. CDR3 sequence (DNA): TGTGCCAGCAGCCAAGATTCACCGGTGGGTGTGTGGACCGGGGAGCTGTTTTTT. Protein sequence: CASSQDSPVGVWTGELFF.